The subject of this entry is one TCR beta chain. What antigen it recognizes has not been identified. Nothing much larger sits one base from this clone, and base qualities are not available. The donors belonged to the validation cohort of about 120 subjects, which was separate from the roughly 670-subject first cohort. The sample originates from a study of cytomegalovirus exposure and HLA in healthy donors (dated by TCRdb to about 2017). Regarding the study in general: A later analysis indicated that the 120 validation repertoires were generated on the platform also employed for the 700 or so repertoires of the first cohort. The aim of the study was to test whether cataloging public T cell receptors could identify signatures of past pathogen exposure. The study combined high-throughput TCR immunosequencing, statistical association of individual TCRs with disease status, and machine learning to predict cytomegalovirus infection status. In addition to the first cohort of 650 to 800 subjects, a separate validation cohort of 120 different subjects was used. Beyond this particular receptor, the publication reports: Most TCR sequences were seen in very few donors, while some public TCRs were found in many individuals. A total of 164 TCR beta chains were listed by the study as associated with cytomegalovirus. Subsequent analysis determined that TCRs grouped into clusters in the first cohort also showed a tendency toward co-occurrence across the approximately 110 validation repertoires, and 85% to 95% of cluster scores exceeded 0. A few of the identified cytomegalovirus-associated TCR beta chains were confirmed in vitro to be specific for cytomegalovirus antigens. A later analysis had no HLA typing for the validation cohort, so co-occurrence there was scored across all 120 or so repertoires. According to the authors, the approach could potentially be generalized to other disease states and immunological phenotypes. Cytomegalovirus status was reported to be diagnosed by the classifier with high specificity and sensitivity in both the original and validation cohorts.

The method behind the library was the immunoSEQ multiplex PCR assay. Per the original workflow: A statistical classification framework was developed to diagnose cytomegalovirus status using the catalog of TCR beta chain sequences. Held by TCRdb, this immuneACCESS table contains in-frame sequences only and omits some clones. Under half of the omission traces to an unresolved V gene where checked; the cause of the rest is unknown. V, J and clone size are those of that table, while D and trimming were read from the DNA. This sample lists about 150,000 clones; roughly 89% were detected once. The ten biggest clones cover 3.3% of the sample. The CDR3 goes from the cysteine to the phenylalanine over 14 residues. Just CDR3 DNA is preserved here, 42 bases in frame from base 1. CDR1 is given as SGDLS and CDR2 as YYNGEE, both from the germline V gene. The trim is 0 bases for V and 0 bases for J, with a gap of 7 bases between the germline ends.

Material for sequencing was PBMCs. Recombination linked TRBV9 to TRBJ2-7; the D gene identity is not certain. The clonotype comes from a woman aged 18 to 35 in good health and CMV-seropositive. The nucleotides are TGTGCCAGCAGCGTAGTGGGCAGCTCCTACGAGCAGTACTTC. It codes for CASSVVGSSYEQYF.